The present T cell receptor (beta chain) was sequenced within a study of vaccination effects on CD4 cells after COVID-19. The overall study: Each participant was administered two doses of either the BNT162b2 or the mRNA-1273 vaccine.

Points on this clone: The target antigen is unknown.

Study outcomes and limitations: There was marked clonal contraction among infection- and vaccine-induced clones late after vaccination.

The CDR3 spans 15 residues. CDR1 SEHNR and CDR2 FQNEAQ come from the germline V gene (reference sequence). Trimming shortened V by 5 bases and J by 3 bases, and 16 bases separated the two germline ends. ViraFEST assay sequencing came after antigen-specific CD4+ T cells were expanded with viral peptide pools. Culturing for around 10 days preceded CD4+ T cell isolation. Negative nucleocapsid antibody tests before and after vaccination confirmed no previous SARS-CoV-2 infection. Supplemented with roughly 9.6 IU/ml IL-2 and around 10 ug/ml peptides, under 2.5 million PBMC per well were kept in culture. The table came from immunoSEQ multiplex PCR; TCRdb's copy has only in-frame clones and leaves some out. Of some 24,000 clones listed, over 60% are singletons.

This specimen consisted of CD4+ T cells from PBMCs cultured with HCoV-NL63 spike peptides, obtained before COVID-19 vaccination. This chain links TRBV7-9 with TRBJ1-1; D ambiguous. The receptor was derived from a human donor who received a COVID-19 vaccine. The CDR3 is CASSPRTLGYTEAFF. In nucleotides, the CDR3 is TGTGCCAGCAGCCCGAGGACCCTTGGCTACACTGAAGCTTTCTTT.